Here is one T cell receptor (beta chain) with its context. No cognate antigen has been identified for it. Nothing much larger sits one base from this clone, and base qualities are not available. The sample belongs to a study of blood T cell repertoires in COVID-19 (dated by TCRdb to 2019 to 2021). In terms of the full investigation: Samples covering the acute and convalescent phases of COVID-19 were provided by collaborators in the United States, Italy and Spain. Nearly every sample came with metadata listing a de-identified subject ID, COVID-19 status, age in years and sex. A freely available public database, intended as a resource for researchers studying the immune response to SARS-CoV-2, is where the repertoires were released. Samples came from the ongoing ImmuneRACE study (first 160 participants) plus 1,254 subjects from 6 global collaborators. Where available, HLA class I and class II types were obtained from metadata supplied by the sample provider rather than from assay-based typing. Subjects who had been exposed to COVID-19, were actively infected with it, or had recovered from it provided the deeply sampled blood TCRbeta repertoires that made up the dataset. The prospective study material was composed of cDNA or gDNA derived from T cells, B-cell-depleted T cells, or PBMCs. Overall study results and their limits: Clinical and demographic metadata were provided uncurated, with the amount varying by source and participant.

The immunoSEQ Assay, a bias-controlled multiplex PCR, was used to amplify TCRbeta CDR3 regions from genomic DNA. Regarding the original processing steps: Nucleated cell counts per sample were estimated from amplification of reference gene primers within the assay. To quantify the absolute abundance of each unique TCRbeta CDR3 rearrangement, sequence reads were collapsed and filtered. For each sample, productive Simpson clonality was calculated as the square root of Simpson's diversity index across productive rearrangements. TCRdb carries this immuneACCESS record with in-frame sequences only. Its versions omit some clonotypes, under half of them owing to an unresolved V gene in the studies checked, with the rest unexplained. Clone size and V and J calls were adopted from that table, with D and trimming inferred from the DNA. For this sample the table gives roughly 64,000 clones, of which roughly 84% were detected only once. The ten largest clones add up to less than 6.5% of the sample.

Whole blood was collected in K2EDTA tubes by collaborating institutions according to the institutions' own protocols. For TCRbeta analysis, collaborator samples were shipped as frozen whole blood, as isolated PBMCs, or as DNA extracted from either sample type. The germline V gene (reference sequence) supplies CDR1 LGHDT and CDR2 YNNKEL. The CDR3 numbers 14 residues from cysteine through phenylalanine. Solely the CDR3 DNA is kept, with 42 bases framed from the first base. V gives up 4 bases and J gives up 3 bases, and the segment between their germline ends measures 11 bases. This receptor was taken from a woman aged 55-70 years with acute or convalescent COVID-19. Sequences were obtained from peripheral blood. The rearrangement joined TRBV3-1 (or the pseudogene TRBV3-2) to TRBJ2-3; TRBD2 might be the D gene, on 6 matching bases. The DNA reads TGTGCCAGCAGCCTGGGACTCTCTACAGATACGCAGTATTTT. Its amino acids are CASSLGLSTDTQYF.